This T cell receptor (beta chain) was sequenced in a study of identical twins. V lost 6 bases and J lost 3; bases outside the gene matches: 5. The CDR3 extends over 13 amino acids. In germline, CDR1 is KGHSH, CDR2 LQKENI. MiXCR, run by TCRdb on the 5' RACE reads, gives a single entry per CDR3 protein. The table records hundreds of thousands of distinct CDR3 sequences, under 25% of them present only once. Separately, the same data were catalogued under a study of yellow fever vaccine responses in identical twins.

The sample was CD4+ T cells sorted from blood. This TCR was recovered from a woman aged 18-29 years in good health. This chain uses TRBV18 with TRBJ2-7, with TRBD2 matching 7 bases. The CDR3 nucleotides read TGTGCCAGCTCCCGACTAGCCAACTACGAGCAGTACTTC. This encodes CASSRLANYEQYF. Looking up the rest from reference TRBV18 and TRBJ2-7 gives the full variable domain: NAGVMQNPRHLVRRRGQEARLRCSPMKGHSHVYWYRQLPEEGLKFMVYLQKENIIDESGMPKERFSAEFPKEGPSILRIQQVVRGDSAAYFCASSRLANYEQYFGPGTRLTVT.